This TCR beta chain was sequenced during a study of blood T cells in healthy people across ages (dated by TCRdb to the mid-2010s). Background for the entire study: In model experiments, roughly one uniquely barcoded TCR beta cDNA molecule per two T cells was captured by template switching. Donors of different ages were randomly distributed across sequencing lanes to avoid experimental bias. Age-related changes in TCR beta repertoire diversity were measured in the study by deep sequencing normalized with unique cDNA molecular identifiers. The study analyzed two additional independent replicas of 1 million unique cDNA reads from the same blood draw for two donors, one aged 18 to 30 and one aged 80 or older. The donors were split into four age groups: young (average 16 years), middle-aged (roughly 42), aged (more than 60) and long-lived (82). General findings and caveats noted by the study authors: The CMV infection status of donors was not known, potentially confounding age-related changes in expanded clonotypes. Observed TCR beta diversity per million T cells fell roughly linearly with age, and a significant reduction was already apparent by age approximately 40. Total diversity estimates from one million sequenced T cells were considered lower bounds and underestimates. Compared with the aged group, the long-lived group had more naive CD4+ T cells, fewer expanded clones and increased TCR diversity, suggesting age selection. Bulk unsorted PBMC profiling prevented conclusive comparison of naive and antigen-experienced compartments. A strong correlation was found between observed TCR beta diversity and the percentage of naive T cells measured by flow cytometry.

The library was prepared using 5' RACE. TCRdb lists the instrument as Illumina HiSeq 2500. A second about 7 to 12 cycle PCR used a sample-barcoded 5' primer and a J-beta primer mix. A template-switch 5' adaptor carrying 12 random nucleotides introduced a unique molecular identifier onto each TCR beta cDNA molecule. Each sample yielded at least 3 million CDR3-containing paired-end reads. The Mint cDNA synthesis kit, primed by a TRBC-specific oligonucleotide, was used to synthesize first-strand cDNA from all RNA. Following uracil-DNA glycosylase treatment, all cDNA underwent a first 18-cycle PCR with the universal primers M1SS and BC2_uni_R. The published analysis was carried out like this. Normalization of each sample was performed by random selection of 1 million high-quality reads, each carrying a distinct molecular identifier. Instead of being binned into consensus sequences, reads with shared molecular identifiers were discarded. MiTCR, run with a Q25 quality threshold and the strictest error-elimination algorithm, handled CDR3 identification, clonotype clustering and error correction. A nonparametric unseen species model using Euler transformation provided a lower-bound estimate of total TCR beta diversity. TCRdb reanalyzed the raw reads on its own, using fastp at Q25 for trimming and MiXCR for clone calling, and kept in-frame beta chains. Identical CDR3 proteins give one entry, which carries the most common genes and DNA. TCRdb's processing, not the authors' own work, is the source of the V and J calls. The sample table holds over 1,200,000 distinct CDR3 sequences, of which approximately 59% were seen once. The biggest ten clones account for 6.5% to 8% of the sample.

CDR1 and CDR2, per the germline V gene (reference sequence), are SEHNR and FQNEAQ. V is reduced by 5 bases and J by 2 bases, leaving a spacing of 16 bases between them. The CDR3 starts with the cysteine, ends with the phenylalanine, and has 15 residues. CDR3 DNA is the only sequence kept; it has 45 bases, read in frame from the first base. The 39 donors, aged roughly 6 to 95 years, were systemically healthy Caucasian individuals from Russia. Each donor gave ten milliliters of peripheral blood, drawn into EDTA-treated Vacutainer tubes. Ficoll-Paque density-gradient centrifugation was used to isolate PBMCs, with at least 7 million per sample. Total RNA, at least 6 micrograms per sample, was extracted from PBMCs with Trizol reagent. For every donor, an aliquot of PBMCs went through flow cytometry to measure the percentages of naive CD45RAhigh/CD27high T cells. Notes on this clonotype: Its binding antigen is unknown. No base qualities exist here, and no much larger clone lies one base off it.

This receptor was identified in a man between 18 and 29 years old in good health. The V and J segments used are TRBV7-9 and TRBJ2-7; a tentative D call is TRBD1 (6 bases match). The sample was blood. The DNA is TGTGCCAGCAGCCCGTCAGGGACAAGCCCCTACGAGCAGTACTTC. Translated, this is CASSPSGTSPYEQYF.